The table lists the clone carrying this TCR beta chain with many counts. Its antigen is as yet unknown. CDR1 is SGHRS and CDR2 is YFSETQ in the germline V gene. V gave up 4 bases and J gave up 5 bases; unmatched junction bases: 7. The CDR3 totals 14 residues. The data belong to a study of T-cell memory formation after mild COVID-19. Study results and caveats: Memory sampled before infection contained some responding clones, suggesting cross-reactive memory joined. From day 15 to 85, contracting clones were balanced between CD4 and CD8, whereas later expanders leaned toward CD4+. Confirmation was lacking for SARS-CoV-2 specificity of second-wave clones that peaked on day 37.

TCRdb reanalysed the 5' RACE reads using MiXCR and keeps one entry per CDR3 protein. Here the sample spans roughly 14,000 distinct CDR3 sequences, around 25% being singletons. V usage is TRBV5-1 and J usage is TRBJ2-5; TRBD1 matches at 8 bases. The receptor comes from a man between 18 and 29 years old who had mild COVID-19 (a few samples of this study predate the infection). Cell type and time point are not known. Sequenced material: PBMCs or a T cell subset sorted from them (not recorded which). CDR3 protein: CASSLRTGWETQYF. The DNA of the CDR3 is TGCGCCAGCAGCCTCAGGACAGGGTGGGAGACCCAGTACTTC.